The T cell receptor (beta chain) described here comes from a study of glioma-infiltrating T cells after dendritic cell vaccination. The PCR used 60 V beta and 13 J beta primers. This table comes from immunoSEQ multiplex PCR, and its TCRdb copy is limited to in-frame clones, with some not included. Of tens of thousands of clones listed, approximately 84% were seen once; the top ten hold approximately 15%. This sample comprised blood, obtained before dendritic cell vaccination. This receptor was obtained from a human donor with glioblastoma.

The CDR3 DNA reads TGTGCCAGCAGCTTAGCAGGGGCCCAAGAGACCCAGTACTTC. It specifies CASSLAGAQETQYF. This chain uses TRBV7-2 with TRBJ2-5, with a possible D match to TRBD1 (5 bases). The CDR3 consists of 14 residues. Trimming took 0 bases from V and 1 from J, leaving 6 bases between them. Germline CDR1 is SGHTA and CDR2 is FQGNSA.